Following are 31 T cell receptor beta chains from one sample sequenced in a study of neoadjuvant anti-PD-1 for oral cavity cancer. Profiling relied on immunoSEQ multiplex PCR, and the TCRdb table lists in-frame clones only, not all of them. The sample yields around 37,000 clones, 35% to 45% seen once. Time point noted: after neoadjuvant nivolumab, at surgical resection. Material: tumor tissue, obtained after nivolumab (anti-PD-1) treatment. The receptors come from a person between 40 and 85 years old with oral cavity squamous cell carcinoma.

This clone was seen a handful of times. This sequence joins TRBV6-6 and TRBJ1-1; a possible D gene is TRBD1 (5 bases). V was trimmed by 10 bases and J by 5 bases, leaving 23 bases between them. In germline, CDR1 is MNHNY, CDR2 SVGAGI (reference sequence). This CDR3 spans 15 amino acids. The CDR3 loop reads CAINRVAGRQTEAFF. The CDR3 region has the DNA TGTGCCATTAATAGAGTGGCGGGGCGGCAGACTGAAGCTTTCTTT.

This clone was seen a handful of times. The chain is built from TRBV10-3 and TRBJ1-3, with a possible D match to TRBD1 (5 bases). This CDR3 has 15 residues. V was trimmed by 6 bases and J by 0 bases, leaving 12 bases between them. Germline loops: CDR1 ENHRY, CDR2 SYGVKD. CDR3 nucleotides: TGTGCCATCAGGAGGGACGGCAGCTCTGGAAACACCATATATTTT. Translating it yields CAIRRDGSSGNTIYF.

The V and J genes are TRBV5-4 and TRBJ1-1; D call uncertain. Per the germline V gene, CDR1 is SGHNT and CDR2 is YYREEE (reference sequence). Between the trimmed V and J ends, which lost 2 bases and 5 bases, there was a span of 10 bases. The CDR3 sequence is 13 residues long. Written as DNA, the CDR3 is TGTGCCAGCAGCTTCGGTCTTGGGACTGAAGCTTTCTTT. Its protein is CASSFGLGTEAFF.

The chain links TRBV5-1 to TRBJ2-5; TRBD2 agrees at 10 bases. The CDR3 consists of 15 residues. J lost 5 bases, V lost 3 bases, and 7 bases had no gene match. From germline, CDR1 is SGHRS and CDR2 YFSETQ. CDR3 nucleotide sequence: TGCGCCAGCAGCTCCGTAGCGGGGGGTACCGAGACCCAGTACTTC. This sequence encodes CASSSVAGGTETQYF.

The chain couples TRBV30 to TRBJ2-7; D may be TRBD2 (5 bases). V was cut by 5 bases and J by 6 bases, with 11 bases left in between. The CDR3 spans 11 residues. The germline CDR1 and CDR2 sequences are GTSNPN and SVGIG (reference sequence). The CDR3 DNA sequence: TGTGCCTGGGGCCTAGCTTCCGAGCAGTACTTC. It translates to CAWGLASEQYF.

V usage is TRBV5-1 and J usage is TRBJ1-1, with D perhaps matching TRBD1 (5 bases). V dropped 4 bases and J dropped 2 bases, with 12 bases sitting between them. Germline lookup yields CDR1 SGHRS and CDR2 YFSETQ. The CDR3 has 14 residues. The CDR3 sequence: CASSRVGGNTEAFF. CDR3 sequence (DNA): TGCGCCAGCAGCCGAGTGGGGGGTAACACTGAAGCTTTCTTT.

This clone was recorded a few times. The chain uses TRBV15 and TRBJ1-3, with D tentatively TRBD1 (5 bases). CDR3 length: 15 amino acids. V lost 3 bases, J lost 4 bases, and 13 bases lay in between. CDR1 and CDR2 from the germline V gene are LNHNV and YYDKDF (reference sequence). The chain's CDR3 is CATSSVRGSGNTIYF. As DNA, the CDR3 is TGTGCCACCAGCAGCGTGAGGGGTTCGGGAAACACCATATATTTT.

As concerns this clone: A junction end diverges from the germline sequence, so it may reflect a read error. The chain joins TRBV7-7 to TRBJ2-2; TRBD2 matches 11 bases. The CDR3 is made up of 15 amino acids. The germline V gene encodes CDR1 SSHAT and CDR2 FNYEAQ (reference sequence). The CDR3 coding sequence is TGTGCTAGCAGCCCTAGCGGGGGGAGAAGCGGGGAGCTGTTTTTT. It codes for CASSPSGGRSGELFF.

The rearrangement joins TRBV30 to TRBJ1-2; D might be TRBD1 (5 bases). The V gene's germline CDR1 is GTSNPN and CDR2 SVGIG (reference sequence). Trimming left V 1 base short and J 5 bases short, with 20 bases between. This CDR3 spans 16 amino acids. DNA of the CDR3: TGTGCCTGGAGTGCCTATTCTAGGGACGATCCATATGGCTACACCTTC. Its protein product is CAWSAYSRDDPYGYTF.

CDR3 amino acids: CASTGPSQFYEQYF. The DNA of the CDR3 is TGTGCCAGCACGGGCCCAAGTCAATTCTACGAGCAGTACTTC. This chain links TRBV28 with TRBJ2-7; D ambiguous. The germline gives CDR1 MDHEN, CDR2 SYDVKM. This CDR3 has 14 amino acids. V dropped 7 bases and J dropped 3 bases, with 16 bases sitting between them.

The chain combines TRBV19 with TRBJ2-3; D unclear. Trimming took off 7 bases at V and 4 bases at J, with 21 bases between the two ends. Germline V gene lookup returns CDR1 LNHDA and CDR2 SQIVND (reference sequence). This CDR3 has 16 amino acids. The DNA of the CDR3 is TGTGCCAGTAAAGAGTATGGCCCCTCCGCTGCAGATACGCAGTATTTT. Protein product: CASKEYGPSAADTQYF.

The V and J genes are TRBV2 and TRBJ1-5; D gene uncertain. Between the trimmed V and J ends, which lost 8 bases and 2 bases, there was a span of 13 bases. The V gene's germline CDR1 is SNHLY and CDR2 FYNNEI. CDR3 length equals 14 residues. The DNA of the CDR3 is TGTGCCAGCTCCAAAGAAGGTGGCAATCAGCCCCAGCATTTT. Encoded protein: CASSKEGGNQPQHF.

The chain uses TRBV27 and TRBJ2-2; perhaps D is TRBD1 or TRBD2 (5 bases each). The V gene lost 3 bases and the J gene lost 4 bases, with 9 bases spanning the gap. The CDR3 runs 14 residues. CDR1 is MNHEY and CDR2 is SMNVEV in the germline V gene (reference sequence). CDR3 sequence: CASSFERGTGELFF. The DNA for the CDR3 is TGTGCCAGCAGTTTCGAGAGGGGCACCGGGGAGCTGTTTTTT.

This clone was detected ten times or more. The chain combines TRBV4-2 with TRBJ2-2; 9 nucleotides align to TRBD2. The CDR3 runs 16 residues. Looked up from germline, CDR1 is LGHNA and CDR2 is YNFKEQ. With 4 bases clipped from V and 0 bases from J, the junction kept 3 bases outside the gene matches. In DNA form, the CDR3 reads TGTGCCAGCAGCCTCCGACTAGCGGCGAACACCGGGGAGCTGTTTTTT. This codes for CASSLRLAANTGELFF.

This clone was seen at least ten times. This sequence joins TRBV7-3 and TRBJ1-1; 7 nucleotides align to TRBD1. The V gene end was trimmed by 4 bases and the J gene end by 5 bases; junction bases not matched to a gene: 4. CDR1 and CDR2 from the germline V gene are SGHTA and FQGTGA. The CDR3 length is 13 residues. CDR3 sequence (DNA): TGTGCCAGCAGCTCGAACAGGGGAACTGAAGCTTTCTTT. Translating it yields CASSSNRGTEAFF.

This clone was found a few times. This chain connects TRBV21-1 to TRBJ2-1; TRBD2 is taken as the D call from the table, unchecked against the DNA. TRBV21-1 has pseudogene status. The CDR3 totals 19 residues. CDR3 protein: CASSKEKRLLRDIYNEQFF. CDR3 DNA: TGTGCCAGCAGCAAAGAGAAGAGGTTATTGCGGGATATCTACAATGAGCAGTTCTTC.

This clone has more than one count but fewer than ten. Other DNA sequences in the same sample also yield this CDR3. The V gene is TRBV9, the J gene TRBJ2-1; D uncertain. There are 14 residues in the CDR3. The germline V gene encodes CDR1 SGDLS and CDR2 YYNGEE. Between the trimmed V and J ends, which lost 0 bases and 3 bases, there was a span of 7 bases. The CDR3 loop reads CASSVGSGYNEQFF. In DNA, the CDR3 is TGTGCCAGCAGCGTAGGATCCGGCTACAATGAGCAGTTCTTC.

The chain uses TRBV7-9 and TRBJ2-4; D possibly uses TRBD1 or TRBD2 (5 bases each). Germline loops: CDR1 SEHNR, CDR2 FQNEAQ (reference sequence). V lost 1 base to trimming and J lost 6 bases, with 10 bases between them. The CDR3 is made up of 14 amino acids. The CDR3 DNA is TGTGCCAGCAGCTTAGGTGGGGGTTCAAACATTCAGTACTTC. This gives the protein CASSLGGGSNIQYF.

This clone was detected once. The chain employs TRBV7-3 and TRBJ2-2; TRBD1 agrees at 10 bases. The CDR3 is 15 amino acids. Germline CDR1 is SGHTA and CDR2 is FQGTGA. V dropped 5 bases and J dropped 7; count of bases not matched to a gene: 7. CDR3 amino acids: CASSQRQGAHGELFF. The CDR3 nucleotides read TGTGCCAGCAGCCAAAGACAGGGGGCTCACGGGGAGCTGTTTTTT.

The chain combines TRBV9 with TRBJ1-2; D is undetermined. Germline V gene sequence: CDR1 SGDLS, CDR2 YYNGEE. Trimming took 3 bases from V and 7 from J, leaving 7 bases between them. The CDR3 is 11 residues long. The CDR3 sequence is CASSGTSGYTF. The CDR3 region has the DNA TGTGCCAGCAGCGGGACTAGTGGCTACACCTTC.

This clone was seen only once. The chain is built from TRBV4-1 and TRBJ1-5; 7 bases agree with TRBD1. After removal of 1 base from V and 3 bases from J, the junction contained 9 bases not matched to a gene. The CDR3 consists of 17 residues. From germline, CDR1 is MGHRA and CDR2 YSYEKL. The CDR3 loop is CASSQGRLGQNNQPQHF. The CDR3, as DNA: TGCGCCAGCAGCCAAGGTCGATTGGGACAGAACAATCAGCCCCAGCATTTT.

The chain couples TRBV7-3 to TRBJ2-7; a weak D match, TRBD2 (6 bases). Germline V gene data show CDR1 as SGHTA and CDR2 as FQGTGA. The CDR3 sequence is 15 residues long. Trimming shortened V by 5 bases and J by 6 bases, and 20 bases separated the two germline ends. The CDR3 spells CASSPNQAGRSEQYF. As DNA, the CDR3 is TGTGCCAGCAGCCCGAATCAAGCGGGTCGGTCCGAGCAGTACTTC.

The chain combines TRBV5-6 with TRBJ1-2, with 9 bases matching TRBD1. CDR1 and CDR2 (germline): SGHDT, YYEEEE. The CDR3 has 15 residues. Trimming at V came to 5 bases and at J to 8 bases, leaving 13 bases not matched to a gene. For the CDR3, the DNA is TGTGCCAGCAGTTCTTGGAGGGACAGGGATGGGGGCTACACCTTC. This encodes CASSSWRDRDGGYTF. Looking up the rest from reference TRBV5-6 and TRBJ1-2 gives the full variable domain: DAGVTQSPTHLIKTRGQQVTLRCSPKSGHDTVSWYQQALGQGPQFIFQYYEEEERQRGNFPDRFSGHQFPNYSSELNVNALLLGDSALYLCASSSWRDRDGGYTFGSGTRLTVV.

The chain uses TRBV19 and TRBJ2-1; 13 bases are a match to TRBD2. The CDR3 sequence is 19 residues long. V lost 2 bases and J lost 0; bases outside the gene matches: 7. Germline loops: CDR1 LNHDA, CDR2 SQIVND (reference sequence). The CDR3 here is CASSIKLAGGLSSYNEQFF. For the CDR3, the DNA is TGTGCCAGTAGTATAAAACTAGCGGGGGGGCTGAGCTCCTACAATGAGCAGTTCTTC.

This clone has just a few counts. V is TRBV30 and J is TRBJ1-5; D is undetermined. Trimming cost V 5 bases and J 3 bases, with 8 bases left between them. The germline V gene has CDR1 GTSNPN and CDR2 SVGIG (reference sequence). This CDR3 spans 12 amino acids. CDR3 sequence: CAWSGSNQPQHF. The CDR3 region has the DNA TGTGCCTGGTCTGGGTCCAATCAGCCCCAGCATTTT.

This clone was found many times. The chain uses TRBV19 and TRBJ2-1; no clear D. The CDR3 contains 10 residues. Looked up from germline, CDR1 is LNHDA and CDR2 is SQIVND (reference sequence). Trimming cost V 6 bases and J 6 bases, with 3 bases left between them. DNA for the CDR3: TGTGCCAGTAGCATCAATGAGCAGTTCTTC. Protein sequence: CASSINEQFF.

This clone occurred many times. V gene TRBV15 combines with J gene TRBJ2-7; possible D gene TRBD1, 5 bases. Deletions cut 5 bases from V and 5 bases from J, with 13 bases between. CDR1 LNHNV and CDR2 YYDKDF come from the germline V gene (reference sequence). There are 13 residues in the CDR3. In DNA, the CDR3 is TGTGCCACCAGCCCAGGGTTTTTCAACGAGCAGTACTTC. Protein: CATSPGFFNEQYF.

The chain is built from TRBV14 and TRBJ1-2; possible D gene TRBD1, 6 bases. The germline CDR1 and CDR2 sequences are SGHDN and FVKESK. Trimming removed 4 bases from V and 8 bases from J, with 17 bases in between. The CDR3 contains 14 residues. CDR3 amino acids: CASSLLDRHHGYTF. The CDR3 nucleotides read TGTGCCAGCAGCCTTTTGGACAGACACCACGGCTACACCTTC. Full variable domain (remainder filled in from reference TRBV14 and TRBJ1-2): EAGVTQFPSHSVIEKGQTVTLRCDPISGHDNLYWYRRVMGKEIKFLLHFVKESKQDESGMPNNRFLAERTGGTYSTLKVQPAELEDSGVYFCASSLLDRHHGYTFGSGTRLTVV.

This clone was picked up a small number of times. J is TRBJ1-1 and V is TRBV10-2; 8 positions match TRBD1. This CDR3 has 14 residues. The J segment lost 4 bases and the V segment lost 6 bases, leaving 7 bases of the junction unmatched. Germline CDR1 is WSHSY and CDR2 is SAAADI. The CDR3 bases are TGCGCCAGCAGGACGGACAGGGCTGGCACTGAAGCTTTCTTT. This encodes CASRTDRAGTEAFF.

The rearrangement links TRBV5-8 to TRBJ1-1, with 8 bases that match TRBD1. The CDR3 has 13 residues. The V gene end was trimmed by 5 bases and the J gene end by 4 bases; junction bases not matched to a gene: 4. Per the germline V gene, CDR1 is SGHTS and CDR2 is YDEGEE. Here the CDR3 DNA reads TGTGCCAGCAGGGACAGGGATTCCACTGAAGCTTTCTTT. Amino acids: CASRDRDSTEAFF.

The chain joins TRBV7-9 to TRBJ1-2; 7 bases match TRBD1. Germline CDR1 is SEHNR and CDR2 is FQNEAQ (reference sequence). The ends lost 1 base at V and 2 bases at J; junction bases unmatched: 4. CDR3 size: 15 residues. CDR3 region: CASSLVRQGNYGYTF. The CDR3 region has the DNA TGTGCCAGCAGCTTAGTAAGACAGGGAAACTATGGCTACACCTTC.